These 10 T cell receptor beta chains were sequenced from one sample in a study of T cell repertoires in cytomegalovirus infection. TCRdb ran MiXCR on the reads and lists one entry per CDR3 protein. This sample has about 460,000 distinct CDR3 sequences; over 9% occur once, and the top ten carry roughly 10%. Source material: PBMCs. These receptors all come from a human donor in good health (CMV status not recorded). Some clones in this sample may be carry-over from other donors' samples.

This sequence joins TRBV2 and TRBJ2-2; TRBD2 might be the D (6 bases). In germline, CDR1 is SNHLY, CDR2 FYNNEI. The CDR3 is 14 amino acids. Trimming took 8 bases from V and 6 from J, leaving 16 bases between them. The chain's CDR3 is CASDGGTFAGELFF. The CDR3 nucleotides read TGTGCCAGCGACGGTGGGACTTTCGCCGGGGAGCTGTTTTTT.

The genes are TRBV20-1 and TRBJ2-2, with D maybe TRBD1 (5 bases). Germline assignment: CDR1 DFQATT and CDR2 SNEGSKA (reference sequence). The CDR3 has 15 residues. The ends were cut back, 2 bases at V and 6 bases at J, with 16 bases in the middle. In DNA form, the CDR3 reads TGCAGTGCTAGAATGGTCAGGGTCGACGCCGGGGAGCTGTTTTTT. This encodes CSARMVRVDAGELFF.

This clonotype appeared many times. The CDR3 here is CASSLDTAGGYTF. The CDR3 nucleotides read TGTGCCAGCAGCCTCGACACGGCAGGAGGCTACACCTTC. The chain recombines TRBV7-3 with TRBJ1-2; D is unclear. V was shortened by 5 bases and J by 8 bases, with 15 bases between the two germline ends. The CDR3 sequence is 13 residues long. Germline V lookup: CDR1 SGHTA, CDR2 FQGTGA.

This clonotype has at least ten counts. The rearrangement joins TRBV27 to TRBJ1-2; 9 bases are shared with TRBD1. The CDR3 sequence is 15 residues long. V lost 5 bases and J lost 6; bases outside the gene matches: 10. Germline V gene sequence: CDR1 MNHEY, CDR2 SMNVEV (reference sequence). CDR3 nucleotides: TGTGCCAGCAGTGCCCCGGGACAGGGTAGCAATGGCTACACCTTC. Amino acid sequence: CASSAPGQGSNGYTF.

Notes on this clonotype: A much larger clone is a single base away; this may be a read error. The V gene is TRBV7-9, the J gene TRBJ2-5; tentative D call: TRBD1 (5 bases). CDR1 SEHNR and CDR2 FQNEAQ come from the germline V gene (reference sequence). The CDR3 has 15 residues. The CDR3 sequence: CASSSTDSAQENQYF. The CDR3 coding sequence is TGTGCCAGCAGCTCGACCGACAGTGCACAAGAGAACCAGTACTTC.

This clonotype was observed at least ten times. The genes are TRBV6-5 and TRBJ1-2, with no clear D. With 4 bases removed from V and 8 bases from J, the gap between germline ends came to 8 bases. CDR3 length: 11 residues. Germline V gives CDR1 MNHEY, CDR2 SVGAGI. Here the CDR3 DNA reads TGTGCCAGCAGTTCCGGGCACGGCTACACCTTC. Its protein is CASSSGHGYTF.

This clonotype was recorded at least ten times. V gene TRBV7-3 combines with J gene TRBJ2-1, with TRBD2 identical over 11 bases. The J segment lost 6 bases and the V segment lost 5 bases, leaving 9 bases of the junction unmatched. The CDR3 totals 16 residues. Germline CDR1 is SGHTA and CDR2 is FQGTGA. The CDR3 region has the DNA TGTGCCAGCAGCCCGTATCTAGCGGGGGGTTTCAATGAGCAGTTCTTC. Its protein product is CASSPYLAGGFNEQFF.

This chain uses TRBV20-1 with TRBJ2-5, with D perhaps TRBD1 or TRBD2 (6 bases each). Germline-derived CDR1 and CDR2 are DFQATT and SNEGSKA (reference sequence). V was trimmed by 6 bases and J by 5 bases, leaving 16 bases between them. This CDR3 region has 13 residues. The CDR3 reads CSAWGDTRETQYF. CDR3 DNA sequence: TGCAGTGCCTGGGGGGACACCCGGGAGACCCAGTACTTC.

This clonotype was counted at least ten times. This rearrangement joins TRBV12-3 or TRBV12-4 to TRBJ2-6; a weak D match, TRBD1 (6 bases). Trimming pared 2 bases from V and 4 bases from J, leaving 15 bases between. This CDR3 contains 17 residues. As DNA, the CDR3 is TGTGCCAGCAGTTTACCCCCCATAGGGACAGGGGCCAACGTCCTGACTTTC. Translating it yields CASSLPPIGTGANVLTF.

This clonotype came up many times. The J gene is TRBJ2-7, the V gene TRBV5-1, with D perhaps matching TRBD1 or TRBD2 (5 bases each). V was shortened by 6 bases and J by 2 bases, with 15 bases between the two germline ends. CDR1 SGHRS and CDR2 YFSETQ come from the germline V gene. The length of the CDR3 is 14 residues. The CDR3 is CASTSGRTPYEQYF. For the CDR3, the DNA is TGCGCCAGCACCTCGGGACGCACACCCTACGAGCAGTACTTC.